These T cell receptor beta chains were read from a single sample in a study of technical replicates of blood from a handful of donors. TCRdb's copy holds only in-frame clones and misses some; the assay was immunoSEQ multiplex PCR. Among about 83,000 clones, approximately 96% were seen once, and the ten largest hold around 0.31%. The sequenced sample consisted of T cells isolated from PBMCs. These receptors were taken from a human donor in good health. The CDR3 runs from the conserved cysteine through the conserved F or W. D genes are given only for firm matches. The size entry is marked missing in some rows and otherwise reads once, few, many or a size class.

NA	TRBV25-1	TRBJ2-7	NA	TGTGCCAGCGCCGACGGACACTACGAGCAGTACTTC	CASADGHYEQYF
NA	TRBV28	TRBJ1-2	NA	TGTGCCAGCTGGCCCGAGGGCGGCTATGGCTACACCTTC	CASWPEGGYGYTF
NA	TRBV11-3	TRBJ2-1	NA	TGTGCCAGCAGCTTAGATCGGGGTGAGCAGTTCTTC	CASSLDRGEQFF
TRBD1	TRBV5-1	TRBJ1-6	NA	TGCGCCAGCAGCTTGGCCCCTGAACAGGGGTACAATTCACCCCTCCACTTT	CASSLAPEQGYNSPLHF
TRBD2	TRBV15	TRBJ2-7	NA	TGTGCCACCAGCAGAGGTTCGACTAGCGGTTTTTCCTACGAGCAGTACTTC	CATSRGSTSGFSYEQYF
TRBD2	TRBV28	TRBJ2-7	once	TGTGCCAGCACCACAGATCGGACTAGCGTGTTCTACGAGCAGTACTTC	CASTTDRTSVFYEQYF
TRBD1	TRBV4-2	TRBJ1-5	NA	TGTGCCAGCAGCCAAGATCGGGACAGTATTCCTCAGCCCCAGCATTTT	CASSQDRDSIPQPQHF
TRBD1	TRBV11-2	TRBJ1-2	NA	TGTGCCAGCAGCTTAGGGACAGGGAACGGCTACACCTTC	CASSLGTGNGYTF
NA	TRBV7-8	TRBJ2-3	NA	TGTGCCAGCAGCTCCCGACAGACAGATACGCAGTATTTT	CASSSRQTDTQYF
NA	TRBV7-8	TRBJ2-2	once	TGTGCCAGCAGCTTAGCAGCTCGCACCGGGGAGCTGTTTTTT	CASSLAARTGELFF
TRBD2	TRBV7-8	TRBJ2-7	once	TGTGCCAGCAGCAAATTTAGCGGGAACTCCTACGAGCAGTACTTC	CASSKFSGNSYEQYF
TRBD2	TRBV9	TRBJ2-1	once	TGTGCCAGCAGCCTTGGACTAGCGGGAGAGTATGAGCAGTTCTTC	CASSLGLAGEYEQFF
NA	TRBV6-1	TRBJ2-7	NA	TGTGCCAGCCAGTACAGTCCCTACGAGCAGTACTTC	CASQYSPYEQYF
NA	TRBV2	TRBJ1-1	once	TGTGCCAGCGAATACAGGGTAACTGAAGCTTTCTTT	CASEYRVTEAFF
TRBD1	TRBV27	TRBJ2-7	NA	TGTGCCAGCAGGGGGACAGGGGGCTACGAGCAGTACTTC	CASRGTGGYEQYF
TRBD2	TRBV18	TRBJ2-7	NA	TGTGCCAGCTCACCCCGAGGGACTAGCTTAACCTACGAGCAGTACTTC	CASSPRGTSLTYEQYF
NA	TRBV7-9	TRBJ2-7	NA	TGTGCCAGCAGCTTAGTAGGGGAGGAATCTCAGTACTTC	CASSLVGEESQYF
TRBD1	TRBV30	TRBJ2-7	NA	TGTGCCTGGAATACTGGGACAGGAGCCTACGAGCAGTACTTC	CAWNTGTGAYEQYF
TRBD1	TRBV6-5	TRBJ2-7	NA	TGTGCCAGCAGTTATTCGGGACAGTTTGACGAGCAGTACTTC	CASSYSGQFDEQYF
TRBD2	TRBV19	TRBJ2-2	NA	TGTGCCAGTAGTATCAGAGGACTAGCGGCACCGAACACCGGGGAGCTGTTTTTT	CASSIRGLAAPNTGELFF
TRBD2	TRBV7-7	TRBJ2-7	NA	TGTGCTAGCAGTTTAGTCGAGGGACGCCCAACTAGCGGGCCAAGCTCCTACGAGCAGTACTTC	CASSLVEGRPTSGPSSYEQYF
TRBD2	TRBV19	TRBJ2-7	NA	TGTGCCAGTAAGGCTAGCGGGAGATACGAGCAGTACTTC	CASKASGRYEQYF
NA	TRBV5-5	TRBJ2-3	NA	TGTGCCAGCAGCTTGGCCCTAGCCGCAGATACGCAGTATTTT	CASSLALAADTQYF
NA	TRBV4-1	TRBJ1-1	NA	TGCGCCAGGGTATCCGGGATCGGAGGGGACACTGAAGCTTTCTTT	CARVSGIGGDTEAFF
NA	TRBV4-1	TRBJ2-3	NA	TGCGCCAGCAGCTCCAGGACTTCCTCCCTAGATACGCAGTATTTT	CASSSRTSSLDTQYF
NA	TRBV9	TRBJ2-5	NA	TGTGCCAGCAGTAGAGAAGAGACCCAGTACTTC	CASSREETQYF
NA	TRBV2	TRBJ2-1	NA	TGTGCCAGCAGTGAATCTGGAGCTGAGCAGTTCTTC	CASSESGAEQFF
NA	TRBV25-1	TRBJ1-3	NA	TGTGCCAGCAGTGAATATGGGCGGGGTGTGAATGGAAACACCATATATTTT	CASSEYGRGVNGNTIYF
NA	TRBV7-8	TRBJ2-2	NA	TGTGCCAGAGCGGGACAGGCCGCCGGGGAGCTGTTTTTT	CARAGQAAGELFF
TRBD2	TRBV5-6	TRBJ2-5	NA	TGTGCCAGCAGCTTACTAGCGGGCAGTCCCCCAGGGACCCAGTACTTC	CASSLLAGSPPGTQYF
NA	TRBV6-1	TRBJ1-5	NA	TGTGCCAGCAGTGAGAGGGCGGGGGGAGGTCAGCCCCAGCATTTT	CASSERAGGGQPQHF